Sequencing of this T cell receptor (beta chain) was carried out in a study of blood T cell repertoires in COVID-19. Libraries were prepared by immunoSEQ multiplex PCR; TCRdb keeps only in-frame clonotypes and omits some of them. Seen here are around 280,000 clones, almost 90% observed once, and the top ten hold 1.5% to 2%. There are 20 residues in the CDR3. Germline V gene lookup returns CDR1 SGHRS and CDR2 YFSETQ. J was trimmed by 6 bases and V by 2 bases; bases with no gene match: 21. Sequenced sample: PBMCs or T cells enriched from blood (not recorded which). The V and J genes are TRBV5-1 and TRBJ2-5; 11 bases fit TRBD2. The receptor's source is a woman younger than 30 with acute COVID-19. The CDR3 sequence: CASSFLEGLAGGSDRKTQYF. The CDR3 coding sequence is TGCGCCAGCAGCTTTTTAGAGGGGCTAGCGGGAGGTTCCGATAGGAAGACCCAGTACTTC.